Listed below are T cell receptor beta chains from one sample, sequenced in a study of CD8+ T cells in alopecia areata. Method: immunoSEQ multiplex PCR; TCRdb's copy keeps in-frame clones and lacks some. In the table there are hundreds of thousands of clones, 60% of which are singletons. The sample was CD4+ T cells sorted from blood, taken around week 54, from a patient treated with tofacitinib. The source is a human donor with alopecia areata. Both conserved end residues are part of each CDR3. Each record gives: clone size, V gene, J gene, D gene, CDR3 DNA, CDR3 protein. A D gene is named only where the DNA matches it firmly. Only some rows state a clone size, as once, few, many or a class for expanded clones.

size: few
V: TRBV7-9
J: TRBJ2-7
D: TRBD1
DNA: TGTGCCAGCAGCGGACAGGGGATGGACGAGCAGTACTTC
CDR3: CASSGQGMDEQYF

size: .
V: TRBV29-1
J: TRBJ1-2
D: .
DNA: TGCAGCGTTGAAGGGGAGGGCTACACCTTC
CDR3: CSVEGEGYTF

size: .
V: TRBV7-9
J: TRBJ1-4
D: .
DNA: TGTGCCAGCAGCTTAGGGGGAACTAATGAAAAACTGTTTTTT
CDR3: CASSLGGTNEKLFF

size: .
V: TRBV7-2
J: TRBJ2-2
D: .
DNA: TGTGCCAGCAGCCCATCCCCATCGAACACCGGGGAGCTGTTTTTT
CDR3: CASSPSPSNTGELFF

size: few
V: TRBV7-8
J: TRBJ2-5
D: TRBD2
DNA: TGTGCCAGCAGCGGGGCGGGACTAGCACGGGAGACCCAGTACTTC
CDR3: CASSGAGLARETQYF

size: .
V: TRBV30
J: TRBJ1-1
D: .
DNA: TGTGCCTGGAGCAACCCTCATCGAGCTTTCTTT
CDR3: CAWSNPHRAFF

size: .
V: TRBV5-1
J: TRBJ1-5
D: .
DNA: TGCGCCAGCAGCAGGGGAGGCAATCAGCCCCAGCATTTT
CDR3: CASSRGGNQPQHF

size: few
V: TRBV29-1
J: TRBJ2-3
D: TRBD2
DNA: TGCAGCGTTGAAGACCCGATCGGACTAGCGGGGGAGGTAGATACGCAGTATTTT
CDR3: CSVEDPIGLAGEVDTQYF

size: few
V: TRBV5-6
J: TRBJ1-2
D: .
DNA: TGTGCCAGCAGCCCGACAGTTTCTAACTATGGCTACACCTTC
CDR3: CASSPTVSNYGYTF

size: few
V: TRBV7-2
J: TRBJ2-6
D: .
DNA: TGTGCCAGCAGTCCAGGGAGTTCTGGGGCCAACGTCCTGACTTTC
CDR3: CASSPGSSGANVLTF

size: .
V: TRBV29-1
J: TRBJ2-2
D: TRBD1
DNA: TGCAGCGTTCCGACCCCCGGGACAGGGTTGGGCACCGGGGAGCTGTTTTTT
CDR3: CSVPTPGTGLGTGELFF

size: few
V: TRBV7-9
J: TRBJ2-7
D: .
DNA: TGTGCCAGCAGCTTATCGGGGATTGCTTCCTACGAGCAGTACTTC
CDR3: CASSLSGIASYEQYF

size: few
V: TRBV5-4
J: TRBJ1-6
D: .
DNA: TGTGCCAGCAGCCCACGGCCAGGGGTCAAAGATTCACCCCTCCACTTT
CDR3: CASSPRPGVKDSPLHF

size: .
V: TRBV29-1
J: TRBJ2-7
D: .
DNA: TGCAGCGTTGGGGCAGGTTGGGGCGAGCAGTACTTC
CDR3: CSVGAGWGEQYF

size: few
V: TRBV9
J: TRBJ2-7
D: TRBD1
DNA: TGTGCCAGCAGCCCCGAGCTCGGGACAGGGGCTAGCTACGAGCAGTACTTC
CDR3: CASSPELGTGASYEQYF

size: .
V: TRBV7-2
J: TRBJ1-5
D: .
DNA: TGTGCCAGCAGCTCGGACGGGGGACAGCCCCAGCATTTT
CDR3: CASSSDGGQPQHF